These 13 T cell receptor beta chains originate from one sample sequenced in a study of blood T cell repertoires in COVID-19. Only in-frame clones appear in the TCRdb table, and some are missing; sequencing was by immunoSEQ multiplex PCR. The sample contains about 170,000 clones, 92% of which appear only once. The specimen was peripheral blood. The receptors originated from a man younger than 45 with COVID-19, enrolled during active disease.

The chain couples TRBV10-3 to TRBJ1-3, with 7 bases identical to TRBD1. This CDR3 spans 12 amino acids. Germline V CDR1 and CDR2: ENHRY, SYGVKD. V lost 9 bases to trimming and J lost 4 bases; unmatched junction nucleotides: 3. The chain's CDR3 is CAMETGGNTIYF. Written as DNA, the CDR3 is TGTGCCATGGAGACAGGGGGAAACACCATATATTTT.

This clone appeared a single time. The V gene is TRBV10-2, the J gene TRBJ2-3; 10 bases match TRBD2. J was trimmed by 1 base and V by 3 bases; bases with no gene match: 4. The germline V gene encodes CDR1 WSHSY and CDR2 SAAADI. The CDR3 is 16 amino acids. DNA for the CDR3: TGCGCCAGCAGTGATCCTAGCGGGAGCGGCACAGATACGCAGTATTTT. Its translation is CASSDPSGSGTDTQYF.

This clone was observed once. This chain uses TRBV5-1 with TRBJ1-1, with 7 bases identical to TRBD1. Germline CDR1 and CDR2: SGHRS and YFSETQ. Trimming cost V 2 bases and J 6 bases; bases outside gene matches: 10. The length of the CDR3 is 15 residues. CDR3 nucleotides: TGCGCCAGCAGCTTTTTACAGGGGACGGGCTCTGAAGCTTTCTTT. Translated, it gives CASSFLQGTGSEAFF.

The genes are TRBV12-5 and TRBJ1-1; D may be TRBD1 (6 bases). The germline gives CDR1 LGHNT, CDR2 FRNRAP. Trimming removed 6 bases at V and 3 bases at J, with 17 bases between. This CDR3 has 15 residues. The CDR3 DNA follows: TGTGCTAGTGGCCGAGACCGCAGGGGACACACTGAAGCTTTCTTT. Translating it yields CASGRDRRGHTEAFF.

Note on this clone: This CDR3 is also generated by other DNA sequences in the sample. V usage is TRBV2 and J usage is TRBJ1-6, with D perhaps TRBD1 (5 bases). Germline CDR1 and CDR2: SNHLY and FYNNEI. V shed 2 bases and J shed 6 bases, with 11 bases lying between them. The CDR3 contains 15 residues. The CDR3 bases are TGTGCCAGCAGTGAACGAAGGCAGGGTAATTCACCCCTCCACTTT. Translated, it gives CASSERRQGNSPLHF. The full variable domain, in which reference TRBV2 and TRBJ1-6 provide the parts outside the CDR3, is EPEVTQTPSHQVTQMGQEVILRCVPISNHLYFYWYRQILGQKVEFLVSFYNNEISEKSEIFDDQFSVERPDGSNFTLKIRSTKLEDSAMYFCASSERRQGNSPLHFGNGTRLTVT.

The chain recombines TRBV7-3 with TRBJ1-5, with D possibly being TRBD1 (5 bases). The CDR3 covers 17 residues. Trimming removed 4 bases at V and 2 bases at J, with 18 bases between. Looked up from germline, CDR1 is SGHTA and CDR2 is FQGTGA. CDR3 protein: CASSSRGVSRGNQPQHF. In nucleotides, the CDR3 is TGTGCCAGCAGCTCCCGTGGGGTTTCCAGGGGCAATCAGCCCCAGCATTTT.

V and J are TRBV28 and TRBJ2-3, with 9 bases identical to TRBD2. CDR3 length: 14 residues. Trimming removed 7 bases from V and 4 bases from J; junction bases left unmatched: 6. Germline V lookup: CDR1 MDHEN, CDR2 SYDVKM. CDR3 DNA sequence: TGTGCCAGCACGCGCGGGGGGGAGGCAGATACGCAGTATTTT. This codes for CASTRGGEADTQYF. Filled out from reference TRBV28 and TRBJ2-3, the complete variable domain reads DVKVTQSSRYLVKRTGEKVFLECVQDMDHENMFWYRQDPGLGLRLIYFSYDVKMKEKGDIPEGYSVSREKKERFSLILESASTNQTSMYLCASTRGGEADTQYFGPGTRLTVL.

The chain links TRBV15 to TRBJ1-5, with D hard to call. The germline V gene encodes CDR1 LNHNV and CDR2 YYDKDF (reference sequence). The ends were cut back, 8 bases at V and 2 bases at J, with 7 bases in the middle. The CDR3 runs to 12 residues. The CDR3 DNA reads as TGTGCCACCCAGCAGGGCAATCAGCCCCAGCATTTT. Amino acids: CATQQGNQPQHF.

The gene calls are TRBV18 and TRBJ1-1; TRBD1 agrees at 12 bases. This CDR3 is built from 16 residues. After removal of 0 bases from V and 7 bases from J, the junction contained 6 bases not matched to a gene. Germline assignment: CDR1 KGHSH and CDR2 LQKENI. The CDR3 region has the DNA TGTGCCAGCTCACCACCTTTGGGACAGGGGGCGATTGAAGCTTTCTTT. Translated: CASSPPLGQGAIEAFF.

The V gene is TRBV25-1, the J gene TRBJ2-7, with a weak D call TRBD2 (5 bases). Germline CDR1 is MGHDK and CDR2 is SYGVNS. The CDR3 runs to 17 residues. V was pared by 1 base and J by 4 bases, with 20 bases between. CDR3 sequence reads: CASSELGFPGKYYEQYF. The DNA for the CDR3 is TGTGCCAGCAGTGAATTGGGTTTCCCCGGGAAGTATTACGAGCAGTACTTC.

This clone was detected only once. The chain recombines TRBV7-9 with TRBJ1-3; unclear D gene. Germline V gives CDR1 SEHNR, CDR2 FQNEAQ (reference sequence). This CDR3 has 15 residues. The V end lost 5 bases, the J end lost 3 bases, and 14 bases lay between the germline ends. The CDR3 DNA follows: TGTGCCAGCAGCCTAGAGGGAGGTGTTGGAAACACCATATATTTT. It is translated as CASSLEGGVGNTIYF.

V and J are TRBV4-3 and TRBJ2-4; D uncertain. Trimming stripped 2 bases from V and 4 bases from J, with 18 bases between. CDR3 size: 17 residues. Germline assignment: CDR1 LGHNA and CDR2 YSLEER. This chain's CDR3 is CASSQSALPNSKNIQYF. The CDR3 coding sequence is TGCGCCAGCAGCCAATCGGCCCTCCCAAACAGTAAAAACATTCAGTACTTC.

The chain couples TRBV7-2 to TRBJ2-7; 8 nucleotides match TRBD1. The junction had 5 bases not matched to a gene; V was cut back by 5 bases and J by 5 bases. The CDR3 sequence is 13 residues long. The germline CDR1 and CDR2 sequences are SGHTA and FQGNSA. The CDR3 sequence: CASSPPDRDEQYF. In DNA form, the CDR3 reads TGTGCCAGCAGCCCCCCGGACAGGGACGAGCAGTACTTC. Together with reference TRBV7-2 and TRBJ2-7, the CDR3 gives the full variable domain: GAGVSQSPSNKVTEKGKDVELRCDPISGHTALYWYRQSLGQGLEFLIYFQGNSAPDKSGLPSDRFSAERTGGSVSTLTIQRTQQEDSAVYLCASSPPDRDEQYFGPGTRLTVT.